Included here is one TCR beta chain sequence, with context. Its antigen is unidentified. The CDR3 consists of 14 residues. The V gene's germline CDR1 is MDHEN and CDR2 SYDVKM. Trimming at V came to 5 bases and at J to 6 bases, leaving 8 bases not matched to a gene. The entry originates in a study of STAT5B mutations in CD4+ large granular lymphocyte leukemia. Findings and limits, study-wide: Main leukemic clonotypes were patient-specific, but under 30% appeared at low frequency elsewhere. Without putative leukemic clones, patient CD4-sorted repertoires remained more clonal than healthy CD4+ repertoires.

TCRdb's table, derived via immunoSEQ multiplex PCR, lists solely in-frame clones and lacks some. This sample carries around 34,000 clones, approximately 85% of them seen once, and the ten largest clones take around 1.2%. V usage is TRBV28 and J usage is TRBJ2-7; 9 positions match TRBD1. The source is a human donor in good health. The material sequenced was CD4+ T cells from blood buffy coats. The CDR3: CASSTGTGSGEQYF. In nucleotides, the CDR3 is TGTGCCAGCAGTACCGGGACAGGGTCGGGCGAGCAGTACTTC.